The entry that follows covers one TCR beta chain sequence. Sequence at one end of the junction differs from germline and may be a read error. The same CDR3 is also encoded by other DNA sequences in this sample. The length of the CDR3 is 15 residues. The germline CDR1 and CDR2 sequences are SNHLY and FYNNEI. This sample was taken from a study of siplizumab effects on memory and regulatory T cells. The table came from immunoSEQ multiplex PCR; TCRdb's copy has only in-frame clones and leaves some out. This table holds 80,000 to 95,000 clones, 95% found once. This TCR derives from a human donor in good health. This chain connects TRBV2 to TRBJ2-7, with 9 bases identical to TRBD1. Material: CD8+ T cells sorted from blood. CDR3 sequence (DNA): TGTGCCAGCAACACCCGGGACAGGGCCTCCTACGAACAGTACTTC. It encodes CASNTRDRASYEQYF.